This T cell receptor beta chain was captured by sequencing in a study of shared clonotypes between healthy human individuals. Overall study results and limits: Sharing across a handful of donors was seen in 5% to 5.5% of naive CD4 clonotypes.

On this clone itself: Antigen: not known.

The naive CD8 population came from CD45RO-negative cells selected for CCR7, without terminally differentiated effector memory CD45RA+ cells. The CDR3 is made up of 16 amino acids. Germline CDR1 MRHNA, CDR2 SNTAGT. V lost 5 bases to trimming and J lost 0 bases, with 16 bases between them. Original methodology: There were no quality scores in the junction-only immunoSEQ sequences, so filtering differed. TCRdb's copy holds only in-frame clones and misses some; the assay was immunoSEQ multiplex PCR. V and J calls and clone size come straight from that table; D and trimming were deduced from the DNA. This table holds about 2.1 million clones, about 93% found once.

Sequences were obtained from naive CD8+ T cells from PBMCs. The receptor was derived from a young man in good health. Some clones in this sample may be carry-over from other donors' samples. The chain employs TRBV6-4 and TRBJ1-1, with D possibly TRBD1 on 5 matching bases. This CDR3 is CASSQGIHHMNTEAFF. CDR3 nucleotide sequence: TGTGCCAGCAGTCAGGGAATCCACCACATGAACACTGAAGCTTTCTTT.